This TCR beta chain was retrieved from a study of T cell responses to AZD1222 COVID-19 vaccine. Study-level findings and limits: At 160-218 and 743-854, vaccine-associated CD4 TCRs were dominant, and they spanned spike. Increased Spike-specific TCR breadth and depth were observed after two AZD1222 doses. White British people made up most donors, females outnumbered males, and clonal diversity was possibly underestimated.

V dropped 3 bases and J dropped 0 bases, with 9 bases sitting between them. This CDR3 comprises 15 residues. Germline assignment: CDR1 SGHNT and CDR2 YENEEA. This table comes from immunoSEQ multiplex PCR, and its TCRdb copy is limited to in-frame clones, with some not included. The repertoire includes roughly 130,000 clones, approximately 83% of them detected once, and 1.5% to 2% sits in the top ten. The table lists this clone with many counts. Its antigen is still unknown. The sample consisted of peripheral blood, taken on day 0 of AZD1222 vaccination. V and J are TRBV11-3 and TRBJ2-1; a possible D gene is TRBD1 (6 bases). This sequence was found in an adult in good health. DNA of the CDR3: TGTGCCAGCAGCTTTGGGGGCAGCTCCTACAATGAGCAGTTCTTC. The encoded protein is CASSFGGSSYNEQFF.